Listed below are T cell receptor beta chains from one sample, sequenced in a study of spatial heterogeneity in lung cancer. From the 5' RACE reads, TCRdb called clonotypes with MiXCR, one entry per CDR3 protein. The table has over 45,000 distinct CDR3 sequences, 10% to 15% seen once; the top ten hold 30% to 35%. The source material was PBMCs, sampled at follow-up. Receptors originate from a male donor with early-stage non-small cell lung cancer. Each CDR3 is given with its conserved first and last residue. A D gene is named only where the DNA matches it firmly. Clone size, where shown, is once, few, many, or a class for clones that have expanded.

V: TRBV5-1
J: TRBJ2-1
size: many
D: TRBD1
DNA: TGCGCCAGCAGCTCGGGACAGTTAAGGTCCTACAATGAGCAGTTCTTC
CDR3: CASSSGQLRSYNEQFF

V: TRBV9
J: TRBJ2-3
size: -
D: -
DNA: TGTGCCAGCAGCCTTAGTAGCCCAGATACGCAGTATTTT
CDR3: CASSLSSPDTQYF

V: TRBV2
J: TRBJ2-1
size: -
D: TRBD2
DNA: TGTGCCAGCAGTGAAATAAGCCGGACTAGCGATGAGCAGTTCTTC
CDR3: CASSEISRTSDEQFF

V: TRBV29-1
J: TRBJ2-7
size: many
D: -
DNA: TGCAGCGTTCGTCCCACGAACTACGAGCAGTACTTC
CDR3: CSVRPTNYEQYF

V: TRBV29-1
J: TRBJ1-2
size: many
D: -
DNA: TGCAGCGTTGAACGGCAGGAGTATGGCTACACCTTC
CDR3: CSVERQEYGYTF

V: TRBV3-2
J: TRBJ2-3
size: -
D: -
DNA: TGTGCCAGCAGCCAAGATGTCGGGGAGCCCCTCACAGATACGCAGTATTTT
CDR3: CASSQDVGEPLTDTQYF

V: TRBV5-5
J: TRBJ1-4
size: few
D: -
DNA: TGTGCCAGCAGCGGAACCCGGGACACAACCGGGAGTGAAAAACTGTTTTTT
CDR3: CASSGTRDTTGSEKLFF

V: TRBV10-2
J: TRBJ1-5
size: many
D: TRBD1
DNA: TGCGCCAGCAGGGAAACAGGGGACCAAAGAGCCCAGCATTTT
CDR3: CASRETGDQRAQHF

V: TRBV28
J: TRBJ2-1
size: many
D: -
DNA: TGTGCCAGCAGTTTATGGTTCTCCTACAATGAGCAGTTCTTC
CDR3: CASSLWFSYNEQFF

V: TRBV4-3
J: TRBJ2-5
size: few
D: -
DNA: TGCGCCAGCAGCCAAGATAGAGGGGATGGCGAAGAGACCCAGTACTTC
CDR3: CASSQDRGDGEETQYF

V: TRBV9
J: TRBJ1-3
size: few
D: -
DNA: TGTGCCAGCAGCGTCGAGTGGTCTGGAAACACCATATATTTT
CDR3: CASSVEWSGNTIYF

V: TRBV5-1
J: TRBJ2-7
size: -
D: -
DNA: TGCGCCAGCACCCCCATGGACAGACTTTACGAGCAGTACTTC
CDR3: CASTPMDRLYEQYF

V: TRBV27
J: TRBJ1-1
size: few
D: -
DNA: TGTGCCAGCAGACCGCCCGGACAGATCGTGTGGGCTTTCTTT
CDR3: CASRPPGQIVWAFF

V: TRBV19
J: TRBJ2-3
size: -
D: TRBD2
DNA: TGTGCCAGTAGTAAGAACTTAGCGGGGGGGCCTAGCACAGATACGCAGTATTTT
CDR3: CASSKNLAGGPSTDTQYF

V: TRBV5-1
J: TRBJ2-6
size: many
D: -
DNA: TGCGCCAGCAGCCCCGGCTTGACAGGTCGCCTCTCTGGGGCCAACGTCCTGACTTTC
CDR3: CASSPGLTGRLSGANVLTF

V: TRBV7-6
J: TRBJ1-2
size: few
D: TRBD1
DNA: TGTGCCAGCAGCTTAGGTGGACAGGTCGCAGCCGCCGGCTATGGCTACACCTTC
CDR3: CASSLGGQVAAAGYGYTF

V: TRBV6-2/TRBV6-3
J: TRBJ2-3
size: few
D: TRBD2
DNA: TGTGCCAGCAGTCAACGACTAGCGGGGCTCACAGATACGCAGTATTTT
CDR3: CASSQRLAGLTDTQYF